A single sample is the source of the 16 T cell receptor beta chains below, sequenced in a study of blood T cell repertoires in COVID-19. Data came from immunoSEQ multiplex PCR; TCRdb stores just in-frame clones and leaves some out. Of a few hundred thousand clones listed, around 88% are singletons. Sequenced: peripheral blood. These receptors came from a woman in her twenties or thirties who had recovered from COVID-19.

V is TRBV2 and J is TRBJ2-3; TRBD2 matches 9 bases. The germline gives CDR1 SNHLY, CDR2 FYNNEI. V lost 4 bases, J lost 1 base, and 3 bases stayed unmatched. The CDR3 length is 15 residues. CDR3 nucleotides: TGTGCCAGCAGTGTGAAGCGGGGGGGCACAGATACGCAGTATTTT. This codes for CASSVKRGGTDTQYF.

The chain combines TRBV4-1 with TRBJ2-7; possible D gene TRBD2, 5 bases. This CDR3 is 15 amino acids long. V was clipped by 4 bases and J by 0 bases, with 13 bases between them. Germline V CDR1 and CDR2: MGHRA, YSYEKL. The CDR3 region is CASSPPQEGSYEQYF. As DNA, the CDR3 is TGCGCCAGCAGCCCGCCCCAAGAGGGCTCCTACGAGCAGTACTTC.

The chain uses TRBV10-3 and TRBJ2-7; possible D gene TRBD2, 6 bases. This CDR3 region has 12 residues. The germline V and J ends were trimmed by 3 bases and 6 bases, with 9 bases remaining between them. Germline-derived CDR1 and CDR2 are ENHRY and SYGVKD. The CDR3 bases are TGTGCCATCAGTGAACTAGCCAGCGAGCAGTACTTC. It is translated as CAISELASEQYF.

Regarding this clone: A junction boundary mismatches the germline segment, possibly from a read error. V is TRBV5-1 and J is TRBJ2-7; 7 positions agree with TRBD1. This CDR3 spans 12 amino acids. CDR1 and CDR2 from the germline V gene are SGHRS and YFSETQ. CDR3 protein: CASSLIGQDVNF. CDR3 coding DNA: TGCGCCAGCAGCTTAATCGGACAGGACGTCAACTTC.

V gene TRBV27 combines with J gene TRBJ2-5, with 10 bases lining up with TRBD2. CDR3 length: 16 residues. Trimming took 6 bases from V and 10 from J; bases not matched to a gene: 17. In germline, CDR1 is MNHEY, CDR2 SMNVEV (reference sequence). CDR3 residues: CASRSGAWGSGGNQYF. For the CDR3, the DNA is TGTGCCAGCAGGTCGGGGGCATGGGGTAGCGGGGGGAACCAGTACTTC.

The V and J genes are TRBV13 and TRBJ1-1; no clear D. CDR3 length equals 16 residues. From germline, CDR1 is PRHDT and CDR2 FYEKMQ (reference sequence). V lost 2 bases to trimming and J lost 1 base, with 14 bases between them. The CDR3 sequence is CASSLFIGEANTEAFF. The CDR3 DNA reads TGTGCCAGCAGCTTATTCATCGGGGAGGCGAACACTGAAGCTTTCTTT.

This sequence joins TRBV3-1 (or the pseudogene TRBV3-2) and TRBJ2-1, with 13 nucleotides matching TRBD2. After removal of 3 bases from V and 4 bases from J, the junction contained 3 bases not matched to a gene. This CDR3 spans 16 amino acids. Germline V gene data show CDR1 as LGHDT and CDR2 as YNNKEL (reference sequence). The DNA for the CDR3 is TGTGCCAGCAGCCATCGACTAGCGGGGGGATACAATGAGCAGTTCTTC. Its protein is CASSHRLAGGYNEQFF.

The V gene is TRBV4-2, the J gene TRBJ1-1; 8 nucleotides match TRBD1. The CDR3 spans 15 residues. J gave up 6 bases and V 2 bases, and 8 bases lay outside the gene matches. Germline-derived CDR1 and CDR2 are LGHNA and YNFKEQ. The CDR3 DNA follows: TGTGCCAGCAGCCAACCCGACAGGGGAGGGTCTGAAGCTTTCTTT. Residues: CASSQPDRGGSEAFF.

This clone was seen only a few times. Other DNA sequences of this sample code for an identical CDR3. V usage is TRBV4-1 and J usage is TRBJ2-7; D is unresolved. V was shortened by 0 bases and J by 0 bases, with 12 bases between the two germline ends. This CDR3 contains 16 residues. CDR1 MGHRA and CDR2 YSYEKL come from the germline V gene. CDR3 sequence reads: CASSQDSQASSYEQYF. Here the CDR3 DNA reads TGCGCCAGCAGCCAAGATTCCCAGGCAAGCTCCTACGAGCAGTACTTC.

This clone was observed once. The rearrangement links TRBV18 to TRBJ2-1; tentative D call: TRBD2 (5 bases). Germline assignment: CDR1 KGHSH and CDR2 LQKENI. The V end lost 6 bases, the J end lost 4 bases, and 10 bases lay between the germline ends. This CDR3 contains 13 residues. The CDR3 reads CASSPGDYNEQFF. CDR3 nucleotide sequence: TGTGCCAGCTCCCCCGGGGATTACAATGAGCAGTTCTTC.

J is TRBJ1-6 and V is TRBV5-1; D may be TRBD1 (6 bases). V lost 2 bases, J lost 8 bases, and 11 bases lay in between. The CDR3 runs 14 residues. In germline, CDR1 is SGHRS, CDR2 YFSETQ. CDR3 sequence (DNA): TGCGCCAGCAGCTTTGCAGCAGGGGATTCACCCCTCCACTTT. This translates into CASSFAAGDSPLHF.

This clone was counted a single time. The chain couples TRBV27 to TRBJ1-1, with TRBD1 matching over 10 bases. V dropped 5 bases and J dropped 0; count of bases not matched to a gene: 9. This CDR3 region has 17 residues. Germline CDR1 and CDR2: MNHEY and SMNVEV (reference sequence). The CDR3 DNA follows: TGTGCCAGCAGTCCACTAGGGACAGGGGAGGTGAACACTGAAGCTTTCTTT. It translates to CASSPLGTGEVNTEAFF.

This chain uses TRBV7-6 with TRBJ2-6; D is perhaps TRBD1 (6 bases). Trimming took off 2 bases at V and 4 bases at J, with 9 bases between the two ends. There are 15 residues in the CDR3. Looked up from germline, CDR1 is SGHVS and CDR2 is FNYEAQ. The DNA for the CDR3 is TGTGCCAGCAGCTTACAGGGGAGAGGGGCCAACGTCCTGACTTTC. This codes for CASSLQGRGANVLTF.

This chain joins TRBV15 and TRBJ2-5, with 10 nucleotides matching TRBD1. CDR1 is LNHNV and CDR2 is YYDKDF in the germline V gene (reference sequence). V lost 5 bases and J lost 5; bases outside the gene matches: 11. This CDR3 has 16 amino acids. CDR3 DNA sequence: TGTGCCACCAGCCGAAGGGACAGGGGTGGAGTGGAGACCCAGTACTTC. This gives the protein CATSRRDRGGVETQYF.

V gene TRBV28 combines with J gene TRBJ2-7; 7 nucleotides agree with TRBD1. Germline-derived CDR1 and CDR2 are MDHEN and SYDVKM. J lost 3 bases, V lost 7 bases, and 9 bases had no gene match. CDR3 length equals 14 residues. The DNA of the CDR3 is TGTGCCAGCATTTCGTTAGGACAGGACTACGAGCAGTACTTC. Protein product: CASISLGQDYEQYF.

The chain recombines TRBV5-6 with TRBJ1-2; D gene uncertain. The V and J ends lost 1 base and 3 bases respectively, with 7 bases between them. CDR3 length: 13 residues. The germline V gene encodes CDR1 SGHDT and CDR2 YYEEEE. The CDR3 region is CASSLSQDYGYTF. CDR3 DNA sequence: TGTGCCAGCAGCTTGTCCCAGGACTATGGCTACACCTTC.